This entry concerns a single T cell receptor beta chain. Its antigen is unknown. No base-level quality is on record; no much larger clone is a single base apart. Receptor amplification or capture employed the immunoSEQ multiplex PCR assay. For the multiplex PCR, a mixture combining 60 forward primers for TCR Vbeta segments and 13 reverse primers for TCR Jbeta segments was used. The CDR3 region of rearranged TCR beta genes was amplified from genomic DNA by a multiplex PCR assay. The amplified TCR beta libraries were sequenced on the Illumina HiSeq System as 87-base-pair reads. On the study's bioinformatics: Across the 600 to 700 repertoires, a later analysis counted 80 million or so unique TCR beta chains, about 10 million of which were shared by at least two donors. A nearest-neighbor algorithm error-corrected the raw reads and collapsed the reads into unique sequences, merging closely related sequences to remove PCR and sequencing errors. Alignment of CDR3 sequences to IMGT reference sequences was used to assign V, D and J gene segments. Each retained sequence needed at least a six-nucleotide match to both a V gene segment and a J gene segment. A rearrangement was called productive if the CDR3 had no stop codons and remained in frame with V and J, and every other rearrangement was called non-productive. Following IMGT convention, CDR3 was defined as the stretch from the second conserved V-encoded cysteine up to the conserved J-encoded phenylalanine. In an earlier analysis of around 640 of the donors, sequences lacking an unambiguous match to a single V gene segment were excluded. An earlier analysis of 550 to 650 of the donors classified V segments as functional when productive rearrangements were above 56.7% and as segregating when the standard deviation between donors was above 5%. A statistical classification framework was developed to diagnose cytomegalovirus status using the catalog of TCR beta chain sequences. In a later analysis, V and J genes were assigned by comparing TCR nucleotide sequences against IMGT/GENE-DB human TR gene sequences. Using the TCRdist pipeline, a later analysis assigned CDR3 sequences along with most-parsimonious VDJ recombination scenarios. In a later analysis, each TCR beta chain was defined by its CDR3 amino acid sequence together with its V-gene family, and reads lacking a unique V-gene family were excluded. To address suspected cross-contamination and a sequencing artifact, a later analysis removed over 500 highly shared, low-generation-probability nucleotide sequences. For each public chain, a later analysis derived a clonal expansion index from normalized ranks of inferred template counts within each repertoire. Generation probabilities in a later analysis came from a VDJ recombination model fitted to out-of-frame rearrangements, and those results were checked against IGoR. A later analysis scored TCR-TCR, TCR-HLA and TCR-CMV co-occurrence with hypergeometric tests, applying a repertoire-size bias correction to TCR pairs. A later analysis estimated false discovery rates by permuting HLA or CMV assignments 20 times. In a later analysis, co-occurring TCRs were grouped using DBSCAN, and TCRdist sequence similarity was added for clustering within HLA-allele-positive subsets. For co-occurrence clustering, repertoires with fewer than 30,000 or more than 120,000 public chains were excluded, along with five repertoires with anomalous nucleotide sharing. TCRdb carries this immuneACCESS record with in-frame sequences only. Its versions omit some clonotypes, under half of them owing to an unresolved V gene in the studies checked, with the rest unexplained. D and trimming were read from the DNA, whereas the V and J calls and clone size are those reported in that table. The sample table lists 120,000 to 150,000 clones, roughly 77% of them with a count of one. About 3.4% of the sample belongs to the ten largest clones.

The sample originates from a study of cytomegalovirus exposure and HLA in healthy donors (dated by TCRdb to about 2017). Notes on the research overall: According to an earlier analysis of a few hundred of the donors, 150 million to 200 million T cells yielded roughly 100 million unique TCR beta sequences and about 280 Gb of sequence data. An earlier analysis of roughly 600 of the donors used high-throughput TCR beta sequencing to judge whether each TCR beta V gene segment behaved as functional or pseudogenic. Both class I and class II loci were covered by HLA typing, at four-digit resolution. A later analysis re-examined previously published TCR beta repertoires from 610 or so donors and added high-resolution HLA genotyping to investigate patterns of TCR occurrence. A later genetic analysis took genome-wide SNP genotypes for about 60% of the roughly 670 donors and used that subset as a discovery cohort. The genetic ancestry cluster associated with self-reported Caucasian donors included 81% of the roughly 390 genotyped donors. Typing coverage differed by locus: A, B, C, DRB1 and DQB1 were typed in roughly 629-630 donors, DQA1 in roughly 500, DPA1 in 606, and DPB1 in approximately 450. To predict cytomegalovirus infection status, the study combined high-throughput TCR immunosequencing, statistical association of individual TCRs with disease status, and machine learning. Using immunosequencing, the study profiled T cell repertoires from 550 to 750 subjects and related those repertoires to cytomegalovirus serostatus. All discovery cohort repertoires had been generated on a single sequencing platform. Roughly 300 gigabases of sequencing data and approximately 85 million unique TCR sequences were included in an early release covering about 700 HLA-typed donors. Among 300 to 500 genotyped donors of the cohort, an average of approximately 200,000 unique TCR beta nucleotide sequences was sequenced per donor, of which about 19% were non-productive. Besides the first cohort of roughly 660 subjects, a separate validation cohort made up of around 120 different subjects was used. Five DR-DQ haplotypes were handled as single units for association and clustering, since linkage in the cohort was strong. Donor age, sex, ethnicity and CMV serostatus were collected together with the repertoire data. Rather than drawing on any new phenotypic data, the later analysis identified candidate immune exposures from TCR beta sequences and the way those sequences occurred across donors. The study aimed to test whether cataloging public T cell receptors could reveal signatures of past pathogen exposure.

What the authors observed across the whole study: HLA typing was unavailable for some donors at each locus, so association tests used only the typed subset. The classifier was reported to diagnose cytomegalovirus status with high specificity and sensitivity in both the original cohort and the validation cohort. The presence/absence analyses assumed that sequencing depth was roughly uniform across donors, and that assumption may not be true. Specific HLA alleles were associated with 15,000 to 20,000 TCR beta sequences at a false discovery rate of 0.05 in a later analysis. The sequencing pipeline was judged likely to have produced a cluster of highly shared sequence variants as a technical artifact. Correlated functional status among segregating V segments might reflect linkage disequilibrium, but an unknown experimental factor could not be ruled out. In a later analysis, most CMV-associated TCR beta chains were found to appear HLA-restricted, with HLA associations seemingly driven largely by CMV exposure. The earlier analysis of fewer than 750 of the donors excluded approximately 15 rarely observed V segments, including chromosome 9 orphons, because counts were too low. Assigning TCR associations to individual alleles was difficult when HLA alleles, especially DR and DQ, strongly co-occurred. In a later genetic analysis, a missense DCLRE1C variant was associated with V-gene and J-gene trimming of TCR beta chains, and the association was replicated in an independent cohort. Several of the top co-occurrence clusters appeared to be linked to parvovirus B19, influenza, CMV and Epstein-Barr virus, according to a later analysis. A few of the identified cytomegalovirus-associated TCR beta chains were confirmed in vitro to be specific for cytomegalovirus antigens. A further reported finding was that TCR beta sequences accurately predicted the HLA-A and HLA-B alleles for most subjects in the first cohort. A later genetic analysis reported fewer N-insertions in productive TCRs among donors in an Asian-associated ancestry cluster than the approximately 700-donor mean. A total of roughly 160 TCR beta chains were listed by the study as associated with cytomegalovirus. In this cohort, only TCR beta chains were sequenced, and detectable features were limited by the absence of alpha or paired-chain data. Broadly in line with IMGT annotations, most TCR beta V segments showed up in productive rearrangements about 87% or about 30% of the time in an earlier analysis of about 500 of the donors. Most TCR sequences were observed very rarely across donors, whereas some public TCRs were present in many individuals. In a later analysis, the rate of TCR association differed among HLA loci, with DRB1 alleles having the most associated TCRs and HLA-C alleles having the fewest. According to the authors, the approach could potentially be generalized to other disease states and immunological phenotypes. In a later analysis, HLA-associated TCR beta chains showed more clonal expansion and lower generation probabilities than non-associated chains that were equally common. Immune exposure information for the cohort was limited to CMV serostatus.

The cohort comprised fewer than 750 healthy bone marrow donors. At the time of sampling, every cohort member was nominally healthy, though immune exposures that went unrecorded were likely present. The donor tested CMV seronegative, placing the donor among the 350 or so seronegative members of the cohort. Every donor gave a peripheral blood sample, and the peripheral blood mononuclear cells from that sample were used for TCR beta sequencing. The Qiagen DNeasy Blood Extraction Kit was used to extract genomic DNA from the blood cell samples. The sequence derives from a female donor in good health and CMV-seronegative. Sequenced: PBMCs.

The nucleotide sequence is given as TGCGCCAGCAGCTTCAGGGGCCTCACAGGGACGAAAGAGACCCAGTACTTC. It specifies CASSFRGLTGTKETQYF. The chain is made from TRBV5-1 and TRBJ2-5; a tentative D match to TRBD1 spans 6 bases. Trimming removed 2 bases from V and 3 bases from J, leaving 20 bases between the germline ends. Via the germline V gene, CDR1 is SGHRS and CDR2 YFSETQ. Measured from the cysteine to the phenylalanine, the CDR3 is 17 residues long. Of all the DNA, just the CDR3 is kept, 51 bases in frame from base 1.